Detailed here is one TCR beta chain. The target antigen is unknown. Treatment specified: around 19 received Ad26.COV2.S at low or high dose, single or two shots; roughly five received placebo; per-sample allocation not given. At day 63 after the first vaccine or placebo injection, samples were drawn. These data are taken from a study of Ad26.COV2.S vaccination and SARS-CoV-2 variants. The overall study: Enrolled in COV1001, the donor was in the Ad26.COV2.S trial arm, which received the vaccine. Study outcomes and limitations: People who got the vaccine or the placebo had similar non-spike TCR breadth.

Germline CDR1 reads SQVTM; CDR2 reads ANQGSEA. CDR3 length equals 12 residues. V lost 5 bases, J lost 6 bases, and 14 bases lay in between. TCRdb's table, derived via immunoSEQ multiplex PCR, lists solely in-frame clones and lacks some. The sample lists approximately 420,000 clones; roughly 90% were seen once. The chain joins TRBV29-1 to TRBJ2-7, with a possible D match to TRBD1 (6 bases). The sequence was collected from a person aged 18 to 59 who received the Ad26.COV2.S COVID-19 vaccine or a placebo. Sequenced here: peripheral blood, sampled in a trial of Ad26.COV2.S vaccine versus placebo. CDR3 sequence: CSVSQQGSEQYF. CDR3 DNA: TGCAGCGTTTCTCAACAGGGTAGCGAGCAGTACTTC.